This is a list of T cell receptor beta chains from one sample in a study of OX40 agonist ivuxolimab in advanced cancers. Assay used: immunoSEQ multiplex PCR; TCRdb lists only in-frame clones, some missing. Found here are some 100,000 clones, 70% to 90% of them singletons; the top ten hold roughly 0.8%. Sequences were derived from CD4+ or CD8+ T cells sorted from blood, sampled in a trial of the OX40 agonist ivuxolimab. The receptors come from an adult with an advanced solid tumor such as melanoma, head and neck, liver or kidney cancer. The CDR3 runs from the conserved cysteine through the conserved F or W.

v_call	cdr3_length	j_call	cdr3_aa
TRBV5-6	13	TRBJ2-5	CASSFWGKETQYF
TRBV5-5	15	TRBJ2-2	CASSLYTQNTGELFF
TRBV7-2	15	TRBJ2-7	CASSRSGGQTYEQYF
TRBV2	15	TRBJ1-5	CASNPQGVPNQPQHF
TRBV7-2	12	TRBJ2-7	CASATATYEQYF
TRBV28	14	TRBJ2-3	CASRLWGVTDTQYF
TRBV7-2	13	TRBJ2-7	CASSLATGYEQYF
TRBV5-6	14	TRBJ2-7	CASSLLGAAYEQYF
TRBV7-2	16	TRBJ1-2	CASSSRGSFQDYGYAF
TRBV5-1	14	TRBJ2-5	CASSFDSPQETQYF
TRBV6-5	13	TRBJ2-5	CASSDRRGETQYF